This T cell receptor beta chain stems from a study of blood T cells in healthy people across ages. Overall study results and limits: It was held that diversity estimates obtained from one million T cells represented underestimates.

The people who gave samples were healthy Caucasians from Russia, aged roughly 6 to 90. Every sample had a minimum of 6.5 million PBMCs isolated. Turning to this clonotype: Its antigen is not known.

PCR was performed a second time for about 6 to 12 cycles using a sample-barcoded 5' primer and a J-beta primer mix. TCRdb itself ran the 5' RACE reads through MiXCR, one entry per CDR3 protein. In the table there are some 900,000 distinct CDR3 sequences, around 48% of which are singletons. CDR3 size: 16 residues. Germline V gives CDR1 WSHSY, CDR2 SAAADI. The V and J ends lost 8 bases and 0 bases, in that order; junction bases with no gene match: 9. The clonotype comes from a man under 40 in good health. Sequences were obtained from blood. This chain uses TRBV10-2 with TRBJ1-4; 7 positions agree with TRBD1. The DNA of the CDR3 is TGCGCCAGCGGGGGAGGGGGCGATACAACTAATGAAAAACTGTTTTTT. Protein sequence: CASGGGGDTTNEKLFF.